This T cell receptor beta chain originates from a study of Graves' ophthalmopathy and Graves' hyperthyroidism. This clonotype came up many times. Germline-derived CDR1 and CDR2 are MNHNY and SVGAGI (reference sequence). V lost 7 bases and J lost 5, with 12 bases in between. The CDR3 has 13 amino acids. The authors amplified TCR beta CDR3 regions, and they did so from RNA transcripts for repertoire sequencing. An initial RT-PCR round employing HTBI primers preceded a second-round multiplex PCR. Each CDR3 protein gets one entry after TCRdb re-called the multiplex PCR reads with MiXCR. The sample records over a million distinct CDR3 sequences, less than 45% being singletons.

The sequence came from an adult man with Graves' hyperthyroidism. The chain is built from TRBV6-6 and TRBJ1-5, with D unclear. The material sequenced was peripheral blood or thyroid tissue (not recorded which). Here the CDR3 DNA reads TGTGCCAGCAAGACGAGGGAGGATCAGCCCCAGCATTTT. Translating gives CASKTREDQPQHF.